A single sample gave rise to the 4 T cell receptor beta chains below, sequenced in a study of cytomegalovirus exposure and HLA in healthy donors. The PCR ran on 60 Vbeta and 13 Jbeta primers. Sequencing used immunoSEQ multiplex PCR; TCRdb keeps in-frame clones, though not all of them. This repertoire shows roughly 120,000 clones, approximately 74% found once; its top ten account for roughly 12%. Sequenced sample: PBMCs. The origin of the receptors is a woman aged 45-60 years in good health and CMV-seropositive.

This clone was recorded a few times. The chain combines TRBV5-4 with TRBJ1-4, with D perhaps TRBD1 (6 bases). V was cut by 4 bases and J by 8 bases, with 15 bases left in between. This CDR3 has 14 amino acids. Germline CDR1 and CDR2: SGHNT and YYREEE (reference sequence). The CDR3 sequence: CASSLDRFGEKLFF. The CDR3 DNA reads TGTGCCAGCAGCCTAGACAGGTTTGGGGAAAAACTGTTTTTT.

The chain uses TRBV16 and TRBJ1-2, with D possibly TRBD1 on 6 matching bases. This CDR3 has 14 residues. CDR1 is KGHSY, CDR2 FQNENV, per germline. V gave up 3 bases and J gave up 4 bases, with 12 bases separating them. This chain's CDR3 is CASSQDSFVYGYTF. The CDR3 bases are TGTGCCAGCAGCCAGGACAGTTTTGTCTATGGCTACACCTTC. The entire variable domain, with the rest obtained from reference TRBV16 and TRBJ1-2, is as follows: GEEVAQTPKHLVRGEGQKAKLYCAPIKGHSYVFWYQQVLKNEFKFLISFQNENVFDETGMPKERFSAKCLPNSPCSLEIQATKLEDSAVYFCASSQDSFVYGYTFGSGTRLTVV.

V is TRBV5-6 and J is TRBJ2-1; a weak D match, TRBD1 (5 bases). V was trimmed by 3 bases and J by 0 bases, leaving 10 bases between them. CDR3 size: 15 residues. Germline V gene lookup returns CDR1 SGHDT and CDR2 YYEEEE. Here the CDR3 reads CASSSYRISYNEQFF. CDR3 nucleotide sequence: TGTGCCAGCAGCTCCTACAGGATCTCCTACAATGAGCAGTTCTTC. Complete variable domain (other parts from reference TRBV5-6 and TRBJ2-1): DAGVTQSPTHLIKTRGQQVTLRCSPKSGHDTVSWYQQALGQGPQFIFQYYEEEERQRGNFPDRFSGHQFPNYSSELNVNALLLGDSALYLCASSSYRISYNEQFFGPGTRLTVL.

This clone was detected only once. The chain recombines TRBV2 with TRBJ2-1; TRBD1 agrees at 12 bases. The CDR3 loop spans 15 amino acids. The germline V gene encodes CDR1 SNHLY and CDR2 FYNNEI. J was trimmed by 9 bases and V by 5 bases; bases with no gene match: 8. CDR3 loop: CASSNRDRGRGEQFF. The CDR3 DNA sequence: TGTGCCAGCAGTAACCGGGACAGGGGGCGCGGTGAGCAGTTCTTC.